Sequencing of this TCR beta chain was carried out in a study of blood T cell repertoires in COVID-19. CDR3 length: 15 amino acids. The germline V gene has CDR1 MNHEY and CDR2 SMNVEV (reference sequence). V shed 3 bases and J shed 2 bases, with 12 bases lying between them. Per the original methods: The assay estimated nucleated cells by amplifying reference gene primers. Some clones are missing from TCRdb's copy, which holds only in-frame ones; the method was immunoSEQ multiplex PCR. The V and J calls and the clone size are those of that table, but D and trimming were determined from the DNA. The sample yields approximately 180,000 clones, approximately 85% seen once.

This receptor was obtained from a woman older than 75 with acute or convalescent COVID-19. The genes are TRBV27 and TRBJ2-3; the D gene is possibly TRBD2 (6 bases). What was sequenced was peripheral blood. The chain's CDR3 is CASSFWGLNTDTQYF. CDR3 nucleotides: TGTGCCAGCAGTTTTTGGGGACTTAACACAGATACGCAGTATTTT.